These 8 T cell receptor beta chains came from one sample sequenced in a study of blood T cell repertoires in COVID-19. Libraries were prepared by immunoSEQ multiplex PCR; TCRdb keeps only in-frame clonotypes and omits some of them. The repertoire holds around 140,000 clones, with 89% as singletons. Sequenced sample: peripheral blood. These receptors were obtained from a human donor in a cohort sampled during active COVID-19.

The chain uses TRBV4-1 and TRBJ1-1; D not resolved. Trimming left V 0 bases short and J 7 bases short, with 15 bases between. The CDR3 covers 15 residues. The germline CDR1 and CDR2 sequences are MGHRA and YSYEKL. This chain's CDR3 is CASSQDRVLGSEAFF. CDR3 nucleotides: TGCGCCAGCAGCCAAGATCGTGTGTTGGGGAGTGAAGCTTTCTTT.

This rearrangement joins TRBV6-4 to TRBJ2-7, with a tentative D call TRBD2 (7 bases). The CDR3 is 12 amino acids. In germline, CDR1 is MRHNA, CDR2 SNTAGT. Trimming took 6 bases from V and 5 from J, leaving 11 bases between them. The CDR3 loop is CASRGGLHEQYF. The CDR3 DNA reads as TGTGCCAGCAGGGGGGGGCTCCACGAGCAGTACTTC.

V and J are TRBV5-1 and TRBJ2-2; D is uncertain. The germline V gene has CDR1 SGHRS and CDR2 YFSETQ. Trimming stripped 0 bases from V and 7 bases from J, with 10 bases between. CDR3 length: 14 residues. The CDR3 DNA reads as TGCGCCAGCAGCTTGGCTTTGGGCATCGGGGAGCTGTTTTTT. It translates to CASSLALGIGELFF.

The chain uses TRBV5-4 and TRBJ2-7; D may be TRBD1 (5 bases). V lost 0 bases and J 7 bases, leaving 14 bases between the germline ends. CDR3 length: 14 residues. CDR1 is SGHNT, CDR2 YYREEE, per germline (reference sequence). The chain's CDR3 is CASSLVGALGEQYF. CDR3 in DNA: TGTGCCAGCAGCTTGGTAGGGGCTTTGGGGGAGCAGTACTTC.

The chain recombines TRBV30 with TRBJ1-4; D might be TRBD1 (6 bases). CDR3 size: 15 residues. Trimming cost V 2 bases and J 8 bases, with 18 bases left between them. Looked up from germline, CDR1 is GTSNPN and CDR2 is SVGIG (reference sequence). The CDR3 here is CAWSKRTAGGEKLFF. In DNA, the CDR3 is TGTGCCTGGAGTAAGCGGACAGCCGGCGGAGAAAAACTGTTTTTT.

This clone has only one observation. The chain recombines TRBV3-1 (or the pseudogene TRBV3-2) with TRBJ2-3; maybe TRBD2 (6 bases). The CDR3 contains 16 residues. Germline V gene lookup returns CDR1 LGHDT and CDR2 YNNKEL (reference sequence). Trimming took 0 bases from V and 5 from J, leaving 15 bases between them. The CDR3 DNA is TGTGCCAGCAGCCAAGATTTTGCCGGGGGAAGAGATACGCAGTATTTT. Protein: CASSQDFAGGRDTQYF.

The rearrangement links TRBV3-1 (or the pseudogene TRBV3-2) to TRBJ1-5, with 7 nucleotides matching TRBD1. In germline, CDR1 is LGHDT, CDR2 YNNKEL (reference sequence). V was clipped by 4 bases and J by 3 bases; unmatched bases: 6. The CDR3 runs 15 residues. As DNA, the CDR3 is TGTGCCAGCAGCCCTAGGGACAGCACCAATCAGCCCCAGCATTTT. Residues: CASSPRDSTNQPQHF.

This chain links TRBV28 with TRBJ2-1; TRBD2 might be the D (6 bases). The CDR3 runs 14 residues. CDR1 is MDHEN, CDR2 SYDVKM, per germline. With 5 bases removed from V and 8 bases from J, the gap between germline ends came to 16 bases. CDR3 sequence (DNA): TGTGCCAGCAGTCTCGGGACTGAACACGATGAGCAGTTCTTC. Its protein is CASSLGTEHDEQFF.